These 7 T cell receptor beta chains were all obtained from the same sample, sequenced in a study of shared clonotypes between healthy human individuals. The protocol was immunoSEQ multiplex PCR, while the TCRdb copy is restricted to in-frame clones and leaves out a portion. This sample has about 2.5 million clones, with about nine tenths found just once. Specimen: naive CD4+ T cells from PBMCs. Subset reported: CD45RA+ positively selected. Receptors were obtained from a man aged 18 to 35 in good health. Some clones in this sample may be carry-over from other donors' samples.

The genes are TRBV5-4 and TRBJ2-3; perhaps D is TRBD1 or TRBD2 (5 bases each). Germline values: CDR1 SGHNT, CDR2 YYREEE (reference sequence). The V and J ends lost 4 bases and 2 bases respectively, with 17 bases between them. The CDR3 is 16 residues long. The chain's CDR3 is CASSPGTTLLTDTQYF. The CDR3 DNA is TGTGCCAGCAGCCCCGGGACCACACTTCTCACAGATACGCAGTATTTT.

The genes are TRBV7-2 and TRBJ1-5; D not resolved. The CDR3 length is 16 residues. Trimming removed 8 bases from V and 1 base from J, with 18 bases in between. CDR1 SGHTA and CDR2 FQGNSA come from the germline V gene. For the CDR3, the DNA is TGTGCCAGCCAAAGAGGAGGGCCTGGCAGCAATCAGCCCCAGCATTTT. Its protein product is CASQRGGPGSNQPQHF.

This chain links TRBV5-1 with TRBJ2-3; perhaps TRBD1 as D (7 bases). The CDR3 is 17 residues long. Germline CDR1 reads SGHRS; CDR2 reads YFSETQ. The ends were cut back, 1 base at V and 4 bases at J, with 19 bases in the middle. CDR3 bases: TGCGCCAGCAGCTTGTGGAGGGGCGCAGGGGGGCCAGATACGCAGTATTTT. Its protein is CASSLWRGAGGPDTQYF.

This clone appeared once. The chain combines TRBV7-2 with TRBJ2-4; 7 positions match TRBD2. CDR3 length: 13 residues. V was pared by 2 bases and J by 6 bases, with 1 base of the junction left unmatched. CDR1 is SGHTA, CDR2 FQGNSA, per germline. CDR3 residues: CASSLLAANIQYF. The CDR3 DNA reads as TGTGCCAGCAGCTTACTAGCGGCAAACATTCAGTACTTC.

The CDR3 sequence is CASNPGAIGGYTF. CDR3 bases: TGTGCCAGCAACCCGGGAGCCATAGGGGGCTACACCTTC. The chain couples TRBV7-9 to TRBJ1-2, with D uncertain. CDR3 size: 13 residues. Germline V gives CDR1 SEHNR, CDR2 FQNEAQ (reference sequence). V was pared by 7 bases and J by 8 bases, with 17 bases between.

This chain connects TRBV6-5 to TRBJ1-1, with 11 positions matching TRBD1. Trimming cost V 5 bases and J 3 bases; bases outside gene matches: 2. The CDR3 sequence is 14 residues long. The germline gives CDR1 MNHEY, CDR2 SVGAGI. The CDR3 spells CASSTGQGDTEAFF. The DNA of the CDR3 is TGTGCCAGCAGTACGGGACAGGGGGACACTGAAGCTTTCTTT.

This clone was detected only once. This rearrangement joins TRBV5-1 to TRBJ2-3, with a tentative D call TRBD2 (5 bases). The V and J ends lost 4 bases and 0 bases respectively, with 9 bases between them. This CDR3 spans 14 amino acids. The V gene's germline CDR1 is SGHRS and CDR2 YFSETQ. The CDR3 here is CASSPSPSTDTQYF. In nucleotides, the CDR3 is TGCGCCAGCAGCCCTAGCCCAAGCACAGATACGCAGTATTTT.